This T cell receptor (beta chain) was identified during a study of T-cell memory formation after mild COVID-19. Findings and limits, study-wide: Contracting CD4+ clones lay largely in CM and EM, with CD8+ ones residing in EMRA. CD4+ bias marked clones expanding day 15 to 37, unlike balanced contracting clones.

TCRdb re-called the 5' RACE reads with MiXCR, one entry per CDR3 protein. The sample carries 200,000 to 250,000 distinct CDR3 sequences, over 7.5% recorded once. A note on this clonotype: Its target is not known.

Germline V CDR1 and CDR2: SQVTM, ANQGSEA. CDR3 length equals 11 residues. V was cut by 7 bases and J by 4 bases, with 10 bases left in between. The TCR was taken from a man younger than 30 who had mild COVID-19 (a few samples of this study predate the infection). Cell type and time point are not known. The chain is built from TRBV29-1 and TRBJ1-1; D not resolved. The sequenced sample was PBMCs or a T cell subset sorted from them (not recorded which). Written as DNA, the CDR3 is TGCAGCGGAATAGGCGGCACTGAAGCTTTCTTT. The encoded protein is CSGIGGTEAFF.